What follows are 27 T cell receptor beta chains derived from one specimen sequenced in a study of radiotherapy plus CTLA-4 blockade in lung cancer. The table came from immunoSEQ multiplex PCR; TCRdb's copy has only in-frame clones and leaves some out. The top ten clones hold around 4% of a sample with around 59,000 clones, around 80% of them seen once. The specimen was peripheral blood, collected from a patient treated with radiotherapy plus ipilimumab. The receptors originated from a human donor with non-small cell lung cancer who had a partial response to radiotherapy plus ipilimumab.

J is TRBJ1-5 and V is TRBV6-5, with 8 bases identical to TRBD1. V was pared by 6 bases and J by 7 bases, with 8 bases of the junction left unmatched. Germline CDR1 is MNHEY and CDR2 is SVGAGI. The length of the CDR3 is 14 residues. CDR3 sequence reads: CASRPSGGGQPQHF. The DNA of the CDR3 is TGTGCCAGCAGACCTTCAGGGGGCGGACAGCCCCAGCATTTT.

This clone was seen a few times. V is TRBV9 and J is TRBJ2-1; 10 positions match TRBD2. The CDR3 runs 18 residues. Per the germline V gene, CDR1 is SGDLS and CDR2 is YYNGEE. The trim removed 4 bases at V and 6 bases at J, leaving 16 bases unmatched. CDR3 DNA: TGTGCCAGCAGCTTGTTCGTCAGCGGGGGGGCCTCGCCCAATGAGCAGTTCTTC. Protein: CASSLFVSGGASPNEQFF.

The V gene is TRBV30, the J gene TRBJ2-3, with 12 bases fitting TRBD2. V trimming: 3 bases; J trimming: 3 bases; junction bases outside the gene matches: 4. The CDR3 contains 15 residues. Germline CDR1 is GTSNPN and CDR2 is SVGIG (reference sequence). Here the CDR3 DNA reads TGTGCCTGGAGGCTGACTAGCGGGAGAACAGATACGCAGTATTTT. Amino acid sequence: CAWRLTSGRTDTQYF.

The chain links TRBV7-2 to TRBJ2-2, with 7 bases matching TRBD1. The CDR3 is 15 amino acids. V lost 4 bases, J lost 1 base, and 3 bases stayed unmatched. CDR1 and CDR2 (germline): SGHTA, FQGNSA. The CDR3 nucleotides are TGTGCCAGCAGCTCGACAGGGAGGAACACCGGGGAGCTGTTTTTT. Translated, it gives CASSSTGRNTGELFF.

The sample holds a few counts of this clone. The CDR3 DNA is TGTGCCAGCAGCGCACACGAGAACACTGAAGCTTTCTTT. Translated: CASSAHENTEAFF. The chain couples TRBV7-8 to TRBJ1-1; unclear D gene. Germline lookup yields CDR1 SGHVS and CDR2 FQNEAQ. V dropped 5 bases and J dropped 1 base, with 8 bases sitting between them. The length of the CDR3 is 13 residues.

The rearrangement joins TRBV2 to TRBJ2-1; 8 nucleotides agree with TRBD2. The CDR3 extends over 11 amino acids. With 11 bases clipped from V and 6 bases from J, the junction kept 3 bases outside the gene matches. Germline lookup yields CDR1 SNHLY and CDR2 FYNNEI. CDR3 coding DNA: TGTGCCTACCGGGGGGGCAATGAGCAGTTCTTC. Amino acids: CAYRGGNEQFF. Drawing the rest from reference TRBV2 and TRBJ2-1, the complete variable domain is EPEVTQTPSHQVTQMGQEVILRCVPISNHLYFYWYRQILGQKVEFLVSFYNNEISEKSEIFDDQFSVERPDGSNFTLKIRSTKLEDSAMYFCAYRGGNEQFFGPGTRLTVL.

The chain uses TRBV6-5 and TRBJ2-7; D unresolved. V gave up 2 bases and J gave up 3 bases, with 11 bases separating them. Germline values: CDR1 MNHEY, CDR2 SVGAGI. The CDR3 totals 14 residues. As DNA, the CDR3 is TGTGCCAGCAGTTACGGTGACTCCTACTACGAGCAGTACTTC. Its protein product is CASSYGDSYYEQYF.

The chain links TRBV29-1 to TRBJ1-5; the D gene is possibly TRBD1 (5 bases). The CDR3 spans 12 residues. Germline values: CDR1 SQVTM, CDR2 ANQGSEA. V shed 4 bases and J shed 3 bases, with 7 bases lying between them. CDR3 DNA sequence: TGCAGCGTTGCAGGGTCCAATCAGCCCCAGCATTTT. Translated, it gives CSVAGSNQPQHF.

This clone showed up just once. The chain is built from TRBV7-9 and TRBJ1-1, with a tentative D call TRBD1 (6 bases). Germline V lookup: CDR1 SEHNR, CDR2 FQNEAQ (reference sequence). The germline V and J ends were trimmed by 1 base and 0 bases, with 9 bases remaining between them. The CDR3 totals 15 residues. The CDR3, as DNA: TGTGCCAGCAGCTTAGAGGGGGGGATGAACACTGAAGCTTTCTTT. Its translation: CASSLEGGMNTEAFF.

The chain has TRBV6-5 and TRBJ1-6; TRBD1 might be the D (5 bases). Germline loops: CDR1 MNHEY, CDR2 SVGAGI. The V end was cut by 7 bases, the J end by 7 bases, with 17 bases between. The CDR3 consists of 15 residues. The CDR3, as DNA: TGTGCCAGCAAAGGCGGCAGGGCAGGGAATTCACCCCTCCACTTT. Amino acid sequence: CASKGGRAGNSPLHF.

The count of this clone is one. This rearrangement joins TRBV10-3 to TRBJ2-2, with TRBD2 matching over 10 bases. CDR3 length: 19 residues. In germline, CDR1 is ENHRY, CDR2 SYGVKD. V was pared by 0 bases and J by 0 bases, with 7 bases of the junction left unmatched. The CDR3 region is CAISESTLAGAANTGELFF. DNA for the CDR3: TGTGCCATCAGTGAGTCGACGCTAGCGGGGGCCGCGAACACCGGGGAGCTGTTTTTT.

This clone is a singleton in its sample. This chain connects TRBV28 to TRBJ2-2; 8 nucleotides align to TRBD2. Germline assignment: CDR1 MDHEN and CDR2 SYDVKM. The V segment lost 6 bases and the J segment 5 bases; nucleotides outside the gene matches: 11. The CDR3 extends over 16 amino acids. The chain's CDR3 is CASRGFGTSRTGELFF. The CDR3 nucleotides read TGTGCCAGCAGGGGCTTCGGGACTAGTCGGACCGGGGAGCTGTTTTTT. Full variable domain (remainder filled in from reference TRBV28 and TRBJ2-2): DVKVTQSSRYLVKRTGEKVFLECVQDMDHENMFWYRQDPGLGLRLIYFSYDVKMKEKGDIPEGYSVSREKKERFSLILESASTNQTSMYLCASRGFGTSRTGELFFGEGSRLTVL.

The chain joins TRBV11-2 to TRBJ1-4; 9 positions agree with TRBD1. CDR1 is SGHAT and CDR2 is FQNNGV in the germline V gene. V was clipped by 1 base and J by 4 bases; unmatched bases: 7. This CDR3 spans 17 amino acids. The CDR3 DNA is TGTGCCAGCAGCTTAGTGTCTACGGACAGGGGTAATGAAAAACTGTTTTTT. Amino acid sequence: CASSLVSTDRGNEKLFF.

The V call is TRBV4-3, the J call TRBJ1-6; a possible D gene is TRBD1 (5 bases). The germline V gene has CDR1 LGHNA and CDR2 YSLEER. This CDR3 has 15 residues. V lost 4 bases and J 9 bases, leaving 16 bases between the germline ends. For the CDR3, the DNA is TGCGCCAGCAGCCTTTCCAGGGTGATGACTTCACCCCTCCACTTT. Amino acid sequence: CASSLSRVMTSPLHF.

This clone was seen once. The gene calls are TRBV27 and TRBJ1-4; 7 positions agree with TRBD1. With V trimmed by 2 bases and J by 4 bases, 7 bases remained unmatched. The germline CDR1 and CDR2 sequences are MNHEY and SMNVEV (reference sequence). This CDR3 is 16 amino acids long. The CDR3 loop is CASSLRWTGDNEKLFF. The CDR3 coding sequence is TGTGCCAGCAGTTTAAGGTGGACAGGCGATAATGAAAAACTGTTTTTT.

The chain carries TRBV28 and TRBJ2-7; a weak D match, TRBD1 (5 bases). Germline lookup yields CDR1 MDHEN and CDR2 SYDVKM. This CDR3 contains 13 residues. V lost 3 bases and J lost 6, with 12 bases in between. CDR3: CASSLFKGFEQYF. Written as DNA, the CDR3 is TGTGCCAGCAGTTTGTTCAAGGGGTTCGAGCAGTACTTC.

The J gene is TRBJ2-7, the V gene TRBV11-2, with TRBD1 identical over 8 bases. From germline, CDR1 is SGHAT and CDR2 FQNNGV. This CDR3 contains 13 residues. Trimming at V came to 5 bases and at J to 9 bases, leaving 9 bases not matched to a gene. The CDR3 region has the DNA TGTGCCAGCAGCCTTCAGGGGGCGTGGGGGCAGTACTTC. This encodes CASSLQGAWGQYF.

The CDR3 nucleotides are TGCAGCGTTGACAGGGGGTCTGCTGGAAACACCATATATTTT. It codes for CSVDRGSAGNTIYF. This rearrangement joins TRBV29-1 to TRBJ1-3; 7 bases align to TRBD1. This CDR3 spans 14 amino acids. Germline values: CDR1 SQVTM, CDR2 ANQGSEA. V lost 3 bases, J lost 2 bases, and 4 bases stayed unmatched.

This rearrangement joins TRBV4-1 to TRBJ2-7; D uncertain. Germline assignment: CDR1 MGHRA and CDR2 YSYEKL. This CDR3 spans 13 amino acids. The V gene lost 1 base and the J gene lost 4 bases, with 8 bases spanning the gap. The CDR3 DNA reads as TGCGCCAGCAGCCAAGGTTCGGAGTACGAGCAGTACTTC. Residues: CASSQGSEYEQYF.

This clone is a singleton in its sample. The chain uses TRBV9 and TRBJ1-6; D not certain. The CDR3 has 15 amino acids. CDR1 and CDR2 (germline): SGDLS, YYNGEE. The ends were cut back, 4 bases at V and 5 bases at J, with 13 bases in the middle. CDR3 in DNA: TGTGCCAGCAGCCCAAATCCAGGCAATAATTCACCCCTCCACTTT. Translated, it gives CASSPNPGNNSPLHF. The whole variable domain, remainder taken from reference TRBV9 and TRBJ1-6, is DSGVTQTPKHLITATGQRVTLRCSPRSGDLSVYWYQQSLDQGLQFLIQYYNGEERAKGNILERFSAQQFPDLHSELNLSSLELGDSALYFCASSPNPGNNSPLHFGNGTRLTVT.

This chain uses TRBV27 with TRBJ1-2, with TRBD1 identical over 10 bases. Trimming took 5 bases from V and 8 from J; bases not matched to a gene: 8. The CDR3 is 14 residues long. Germline V gene lookup returns CDR1 MNHEY and CDR2 SMNVEV (reference sequence). Here the CDR3 DNA reads TGTGCCAGCAGTGAAGGGACAGGGGAGGGAGGCTACACCTTC. As protein: CASSEGTGEGGYTF.

This sequence joins TRBV7-8 and TRBJ2-5; 8 positions match TRBD2. The ends lost 1 base at V and 5 bases at J; junction bases unmatched: 6. Germline lookup yields CDR1 SGHVS and CDR2 FQNEAQ. The CDR3 loop spans 15 amino acids. The CDR3 DNA sequence: TGTGCCAGCAGCTTAGATAGCGGGGTTGAGGAGACCCAGTACTTC. Its protein is CASSLDSGVEETQYF. Full variable domain (missing parts from reference TRBV7-8 and TRBJ2-5): GAGVSQSPRYKVAKRGQDVALRCDPISGHVSLFWYQQALGQGPEFLTYFQNEAQLDKSGLPSDRFFAERPEGSVSTLKIQRTQQEDSAVYLCASSLDSGVEETQYFGPGTRLLVL.

The rearrangement uses TRBV5-1 and TRBJ2-5; TRBD2 matches at 13 bases. CDR3 length: 16 amino acids. V shed 4 bases and J 5 bases; nucleotides not matched to a gene: 8. Germline assignment: CDR1 SGHRS and CDR2 YFSETQ. The CDR3 DNA is TGCGCCAGCAGCCCGGGACTAGCGGGGTTGGGTGAGACCCAGTACTTC. Translating gives CASSPGLAGLGETQYF.

This clone was picked up one time. The chain joins TRBV6-6 to TRBJ2-7; 9 nucleotides match TRBD1. J was trimmed by 5 bases and V by 5 bases; bases with no gene match: 13. The germline gives CDR1 MNHNY, CDR2 SVGAGI (reference sequence). This CDR3 comprises 16 residues. In nucleotides, the CDR3 is TGTGCCAGCAGTCCAAGAGCCGGGACAGGGATCCACGAGCAGTACTTC. It is translated as CASSPRAGTGIHEQYF.

The sample holds a few counts of this clone. The chain has TRBV6-8 and TRBJ1-5, with 10 bases identical to TRBD1. V lost 4 bases to trimming and J lost 2 bases; unmatched junction nucleotides: 8. Germline lookup yields CDR1 MNHGY and CDR2 SAAAGT. This CDR3 contains 17 residues. The CDR3 DNA follows: TGTGCCAGCAGTTTATTAGGACAGGGGGATGGCAATCAGCCCCAGCATTTT. Protein product: CASSLLGQGDGNQPQHF.

This clone was found once. The chain joins TRBV6-5 to TRBJ1-5; D unclear. In germline, CDR1 is MNHEY, CDR2 SVGAGI. Trimming removed 9 bases at V and 1 base at J, with 13 bases between. The CDR3 sequence is 14 residues long. The CDR3 nucleotides read TGTGCCAGTAAAAATGGCCGCAGCAATCAGCCCCAGCATTTT. Translated, it gives CASKNGRSNQPQHF.

The count of this clone is one. The identical CDR3 is also encoded by other nucleotide sequences in the sample. V usage is TRBV28 and J usage is TRBJ1-5; 9 bases line up with TRBD1. After removal of 5 bases from V and 6 bases from J, the junction contained 8 bases not matched to a gene. The CDR3 has 15 residues. The germline gives CDR1 MDHEN, CDR2 SYDVKM. CDR3 in DNA: TGTGCCAGCAGTACAAGGACAGGGGAGGGTCAGCCCCAGCATTTT. This translates into CASSTRTGEGQPQHF.